The 21 T cell receptor beta chains below come from one sample, sequenced in a study of OX40 agonist ivuxolimab in advanced cancers. Data came from immunoSEQ multiplex PCR; TCRdb stores just in-frame clones and leaves some out. The sample has tens of thousands of clones; around 87% are singletons. Material: CD4+ or CD8+ T cells sorted from blood, obtained in a trial of the OX40 agonist ivuxolimab. The receptor source for this set is an adult with an advanced solid tumor such as melanoma, head and neck, liver or kidney cancer.

The rearrangement joins TRBV18 to TRBJ2-7; TRBD1 aligns across 12 bases. Germline loops: CDR1 KGHSH, CDR2 LQKENI. The length of the CDR3 is 14 residues. The ends lost 3 bases at V and 6 bases at J; junction bases unmatched: 3. The CDR3 sequence: CASSPGTGGSEQYF. The CDR3 coding sequence is TGTGCCAGCTCACCCGGGACAGGGGGCTCCGAGCAGTACTTC.

The chain combines TRBV4-1 with TRBJ1-3; D uncertain. V lost 1 base and J 0 bases, leaving 16 bases between the germline ends. Germline V CDR1 and CDR2: MGHRA, YSYEKL. There are 18 residues in the CDR3. Here the CDR3 DNA reads TGCGCCAGCAGCCAAGCACCCCAGGCGGCTCACTCTGGAAACACCATATATTTT. Translation gives CASSQAPQAAHSGNTIYF.

The J gene is TRBJ1-2, the V gene TRBV11-2, with D perhaps TRBD1 (5 bases). Trimming pared 2 bases from V and 4 bases from J, leaving 11 bases between. The CDR3 is made up of 14 amino acids. Germline V CDR1 and CDR2: SGHAT, FQNNGV. In nucleotides, the CDR3 is TGTGCCAGCAGCTTAACGCGGGACGTCTATGGCTACACCTTC. Translation: CASSLTRDVYGYTF.

V is TRBV19 and J is TRBJ1-5, with TRBD1 matching over 8 bases. Germline-derived CDR1 and CDR2 are LNHDA and SQIVND (reference sequence). CDR3 size: 14 residues. J was trimmed by 5 bases and V by 5 bases; bases with no gene match: 5. The CDR3 sequence: CASSGTGSHQPQHF. CDR3 DNA sequence: TGTGCCAGTAGTGGGACAGGATCGCATCAGCCCCAGCATTTT.

This clone appeared a single time. This chain uses TRBV11-2 with TRBJ1-2; the D gene is possibly TRBD1 (6 bases). The length of the CDR3 is 15 residues. Between the trimmed V and J ends, which lost 1 base and 8 bases, there was a span of 17 bases. Germline V CDR1 and CDR2: SGHAT, FQNNGV. CDR3 region: CASSLAGGRPGGYTF. CDR3 DNA: TGTGCCAGCAGCTTAGCCGGGGGGCGCCCGGGCGGCTACACCTTC.

The chain has TRBV28 and TRBJ2-5, with D perhaps matching TRBD1 (6 bases). The V and J ends lost 4 bases and 3 bases respectively, with 12 bases between them. The length of the CDR3 is 14 residues. Germline V gene sequence: CDR1 MDHEN, CDR2 SYDVKM. The CDR3 nucleotides read TGTGCCAGCAGTTCCCGGACAGATGAAGAGACCCAGTACTTC. Protein: CASSSRTDEETQYF.

The gene calls are TRBV15 and TRBJ1-5, with D possibly matching TRBD1 (6 bases). Trimming shortened V by 1 base and J by 5 bases, and 12 bases separated the two germline ends. Germline V gene data show CDR1 as LNHNV and CDR2 as YYDKDF (reference sequence). The CDR3 contains 15 residues. CDR3 protein: CATSRGGGPYQPQHF. CDR3 nucleotides: TGTGCCACCAGCAGAGGGGGGGGCCCTTATCAGCCCCAGCATTTT.

This clone was seen a single time. This rearrangement joins TRBV12-2 to TRBJ2-1. TRBV12-2 is classified as a pseudogene. CDR3 length: 12 residues. The CDR3 nucleotides are TGTGCCAGCAGCTTAAACCGTTTCGAGCAGTTCTTC. Its translation: CASSLNRFEQFF.

This clone was found once. This chain links TRBV5-1 with TRBJ2-1; D is unresolved. Between the trimmed V and J ends, which lost 5 bases and 9 bases, there was a span of 12 bases. The CDR3 contains 12 residues. Germline V CDR1 and CDR2: SGHRS, YFSETQ. Here the CDR3 reads CASSFETREQFF. The CDR3 DNA reads TGCGCCAGCAGTTTCGAAACACGTGAGCAGTTCTTC.

There are a few counts of this clone. This chain uses TRBV29-1 with TRBJ2-6; a weak D match, TRBD1 (5 bases). Germline V CDR1 and CDR2: SQVTM, ANQGSEA. The length of the CDR3 is 14 residues. V lost 5 bases and J lost 0, with 8 bases in between. For the CDR3, the DNA is TGCAGCGTTTCGACAGACTCTGGGGCCAACGTCCTGACTTTC. Protein: CSVSTDSGANVLTF.

The rearrangement links TRBV11-2 to TRBJ2-1; 10 nucleotides agree with TRBD1. Per germline, CDR1 SGHAT and CDR2 FQNNGV. CDR3 size: 16 residues. With V trimmed by 7 bases and J by 9 bases, 15 bases remained unmatched. In DNA, the CDR3 is TGTGCCAGCACCCGGGGGACAGGGGTAATAGCTAGTGAGCAGTTCTTC. Its translation is CASTRGTGVIASEQFF.

V is TRBV5-1 and J is TRBJ1-1, with D tentatively TRBD1 (5 bases). The germline V gene has CDR1 SGHRS and CDR2 YFSETQ. Trimming stripped 0 bases from V and 0 bases from J, with 9 bases between. This CDR3 is built from 15 residues. This chain's CDR3 is CASSLDPGLNTEAFF. DNA of the CDR3: TGCGCCAGCAGCTTGGATCCGGGACTGAACACTGAAGCTTTCTTT.

This rearrangement joins TRBV28 to TRBJ1-1, with D uncertain. Germline CDR1 reads MDHEN; CDR2 reads SYDVKM. V lost 3 bases, J lost 5 bases, and 4 bases lay in between. The length of the CDR3 is 11 residues. DNA of the CDR3: TGTGCCAGCAGTTTTGGGACTGAAGCTTTCTTT. Its protein product is CASSFGTEAFF.

In regard to this clone: In the same sample, other DNA sequences code for this CDR3. The V and J genes are TRBV30 and TRBJ1-5, with D tentatively TRBD1 (5 bases). CDR1 and CDR2 (germline): GTSNPN, SVGIG (reference sequence). V lost 1 base and J lost 3, with 7 bases in between. The CDR3 totals 13 residues. The chain's CDR3 is CAWSGQSNQPQHF. The CDR3 region has the DNA TGTGCCTGGAGTGGACAGTCCAATCAGCCCCAGCATTTT.

The chain employs TRBV30 and TRBJ2-1; 8 nucleotides agree with TRBD1. The J segment lost 6 bases and the V segment lost 4 bases, leaving 11 bases of the junction unmatched. The V gene's germline CDR1 is GTSNPN and CDR2 SVGIG (reference sequence). The CDR3 extends over 15 amino acids. The CDR3 coding sequence is TGTGCCTGGACAGTGGGGCAGGGGGCGTTCAATGAGCAGTTCTTC. Protein: CAWTVGQGAFNEQFF.

The chain links TRBV19 to TRBJ2-2; 7 bases align to TRBD1. The junction had 8 bases not matched to a gene; V was cut back by 10 bases and J by 6 bases. Germline V gene data show CDR1 as LNHDA and CDR2 as SQIVND (reference sequence). There are 13 residues in the CDR3. CDR3 in amino acids: CATTMQGAGELFF. The CDR3 DNA sequence: TGTGCCACAACAATGCAGGGGGCCGGGGAGCTGTTTTTT.

CDR3 coding DNA: TGTGCCAGCAGTTTTACCACCAGGGTTTCTACTGAAGCTTTCTTT. It is translated as CASSFTTRVSTEAFF. The genes are TRBV27 and TRBJ1-1; the D gene is possibly TRBD1 (5 bases). Germline CDR1 reads MNHEY; CDR2 reads SMNVEV (reference sequence). V shed 3 bases and J shed 5 bases, with 16 bases lying between them. The CDR3 length is 15 residues.

The chain couples TRBV6-5 to TRBJ1-2; no clear D gene. V gave up 0 bases and J gave up 8 bases, with 13 bases separating them. The CDR3 contains 14 residues. CDR1 MNHEY and CDR2 SVGAGI come from the germline V gene. The CDR3 protein is CASSYSGGPLGYTF. The CDR3 DNA reads TGTGCCAGCAGTTACTCGGGTGGCCCGCTGGGCTACACCTTC.

The chain recombines TRBV2 with TRBJ1-2; tentative D call: TRBD1 (5 bases). V dropped 1 base and J dropped 5 bases, with 11 bases sitting between them. The V gene's germline CDR1 is SNHLY and CDR2 FYNNEI. The CDR3 sequence is 14 residues long. This CDR3 is CASSEGGADYGYTF. In DNA form, the CDR3 reads TGTGCCAGCAGTGAAGGCGGGGCCGATTATGGCTACACCTTC.

The chain uses TRBV7-9 and TRBJ1-5; 12 bases line up with TRBD1. V lost 2 bases and J lost 6; bases outside the gene matches: 5. CDR3 length: 16 amino acids. Germline CDR1 is SEHNR and CDR2 is FQNEAQ (reference sequence). CDR3 nucleotide sequence: TGTGCCAGCAGCTTAAGTGGGGGACAGGGGGCTCAGCCCCAGCATTTT. Protein sequence: CASSLSGGQGAQPQHF. The variable domain in full, with the rest retrieved from reference TRBV7-9 and TRBJ1-5, is DTGVSQNPRHKITKRGQNVTFRCDPISEHNRLYWYRQTLGQGPEFLTYFQNEAQLEKSRLLSDRFSAERPKGSFSTLEIQRTEQGDSAMYLCASSLSGGQGAQPQHFGDGTRLSIL.

V usage is TRBV7-6 and J usage is TRBJ1-1; no reliable D call. The CDR3 runs to 13 residues. Germline loops: CDR1 SGHVS, CDR2 FNYEAQ. V was trimmed by 5 bases and J by 0 bases, leaving 7 bases between them. CDR3 sequence (DNA): TGTGCCAGCAGCCCTGGTCTGAACACTGAAGCTTTCTTT. This codes for CASSPGLNTEAFF.